These T cell receptor beta chains were read from a single sample in a study of T cell clones after liver transplantation. Using immunoSEQ multiplex PCR, the repertoire was profiled, and TCRdb retains in-frame clones only, with some absent. In the table there are about 58,000 clones, less than 85% of which are singletons. The starting material was CD4+ T cells from blood, obtained at the roughly 15-month timepoint. These receptors were collected from a human patient who received a liver transplant. Part of the T cell pool may stem from the graft donor. The CDR3 runs from the conserved cysteine through the conserved F or W. The order of the fields is clone size, V gene, J gene, D gene, CDR3 protein, CDR3 DNA. A D gene is named only where the DNA matches it firmly. Only some rows state a clone size, as once, few, many or a class for expanded clones.

>NA|TRBV25-1|TRBJ2-2|NA
CASSAPEDTGELFF
TGTGCCAGCAGTGCTCCGGAAGACACCGGGGAGCTGTTTTTT
>NA|TRBV29-1|TRBJ1-1|NA
CSVGGVTEAFF
TGCAGCGTTGGGGGGGTGACTGAAGCTTTCTTT
>NA|TRBV29-1|TRBJ2-1|NA
CSVEEGRGEQFF
TGCAGCGTTGAAGAAGGGCGGGGTGAGCAGTTCTTC
>once|TRBV4-3|TRBJ1-1|TRBD1
CASSQVGDRSRAFF
TGCGCCAGCAGCCAAGTCGGGGACAGGTCTCGGGCTTTCTTT
>NA|TRBV7-2|TRBJ1-1|NA
CASSLVGGADTEAFF
TGTGCCAGCAGCTTAGTTGGGGGGGCGGACACTGAAGCTTTCTTT
>once|TRBV28|TRBJ1-2|TRBD1
CASSPPGTGYYGYTF
TGTGCCAGCAGTCCCCCCGGGACAGGGTACTATGGCTACACCTTC
>NA|TRBV4-3|TRBJ2-1|NA
CASSQDTQRTYNEQFF
TGCGCCAGCAGCCAAGATACGCAGAGGACCTACAATGAGCAGTTCTTC
>few|TRBV7-2|TRBJ2-5|TRBD1
CASSGGTGTQYF
TGTGCCAGCAGCGGGGGGACAGGGACCCAGTACTTC
>NA|TRBV6-5|TRBJ2-5|TRBD2
CASSYGAGGQETQYF
TGTGCCAGCAGTTACGGTGCGGGGGGCCAAGAGACCCAGTACTTC
>many|TRBV7-2|TRBJ2-7|TRBD1
CASSLYQGAYEQYF
TGTGCCAGCAGCTTATACCAGGGGGCCTACGAGCAGTACTTC
>once|TRBV28|TRBJ1-5|TRBD1
CASSLGDRAQPQHF
TGTGCCAGCAGTTTAGGGGACAGGGCTCAGCCCCAGCATTTT
>NA|TRBV4-1|TRBJ1-3|TRBD1
CASSLDGQGAAGGNTIYF
TGCGCCAGCAGCCTTGATGGACAGGGGGCGGCGGGTGGAAACACCATATATTTT
>few|TRBV10-3|TRBJ1-6|NA
CAITEERVGNSPLHF
TGTGCCATCACTGAAGAGCGGGTGGGCAATTCACCCCTCCACTTT
>few|TRBV18|TRBJ1-3|NA
CASSPVDSSSGNTIYF
TGTGCCAGCTCACCAGTGGACAGCTCATCTGGAAACACCATATATTTT
>NA|TRBV29-1|TRBJ2-5|TRBD1
CSVNRGHGETQYF
TGCAGCGTTAACAGGGGGCATGGAGAGACCCAGTACTTC
>NA|TRBV19|TRBJ2-1|NA
CASRTTSSYNEQFF
TGTGCCAGTAGGACGACTAGCTCCTACAATGAGCAGTTCTTC
>NA|TRBV15|TRBJ1-2|TRBD1
CATSKAGGYYGYTF
TGTGCCACCAGCAAAGCAGGGGGCTACTATGGCTACACCTTC
>NA|TRBV7-9|TRBJ2-1|NA
CASSFNNEQFF
TGTGCCAGCAGCTTTAACAATGAGCAGTTCTTC
>NA|TRBV5-1|TRBJ2-3|NA
CASSARQADTQYF
TGCGCCAGCAGCGCACGACAGGCAGATACGCAGTATTTT
>NA|TRBV6-5|TRBJ1-1|TRBD1
CASSYRQGVTSEAFF
TGTGCCAGCAGTTATCGGCAGGGGGTAACTTCTGAAGCTTTCTTT
>NA|TRBV19|TRBJ2-2|NA
CASRPTNTGELFF
TGTGCCAGTAGGCCAACGAACACCGGGGAGCTGTTTTTT
>NA|TRBV10-3|TRBJ2-2|NA
CAISESRPANTGELFF
TGTGCCATCAGTGAGTCGAGGCCGGCGAACACCGGGGAGCTGTTTTTT
>NA|TRBV11-2|TRBJ2-7|TRBD2
CASSTQLVAGDKDF
TGTGCCAGCAGCACCCAATTGGTGGCGGGAGACAAGGACTTC
>once|TRBV5-1|TRBJ2-1|NA
CASSLGQTNNEQFF
TGCGCCAGCAGCTTGGGACAGACTAACAATGAGCAGTTCTTC
>NA|TRBV11-1|TRBJ2-5|TRBD1
CASSLTQGVQETQYF
TGTGCCAGCAGCTTGACACAGGGGGTCCAAGAGACCCAGTACTTC
>NA|TRBV10-2|TRBJ2-5|TRBD2
CASSEYLGLTQETQYF
TGCGCCAGCAGTGAGTACTTGGGACTAACCCAAGAGACCCAGTACTTC
>NA|TRBV4-2|TRBJ1-1|NA
CASRTDLNTEAFF
TGTGCCAGCAGGACTGACTTGAACACTGAAGCTTTCTTT
>NA|TRBV9|TRBJ2-3|NA
CASSGTRGTDTQYF
TGTGCCAGCAGCGGAACTAGGGGCACAGATACGCAGTATTTT
>NA|TRBV30|TRBJ2-3|NA
CAWKRPPDTQYF
TGTGCCTGGAAGAGACCGCCAGATACGCAGTATTTT
>NA|TRBV25-1|TRBJ2-6|NA
CASSEYFGSGANVLTF
TGTGCCAGCAGTGAATATTTTGGGTCTGGGGCCAACGTCCTGACTTTC
>few|TRBV5-1|TRBJ2-5|TRBD1
CASSRTGVGETQYF
TGCGCCAGCAGCCGGACAGGGGTCGGAGAGACCCAGTACTTC
>NA|TRBV6-5|TRBJ2-3|TRBD2
CASSYSLAGGPDTQYF
TGTGCCAGCAGTTACTCTCTAGCGGGGGGGCCAGATACGCAGTATTTT
>NA|TRBV27|TRBJ2-2|TRBD1
CASKGQGDTGELFF
TGTGCCAGCAAAGGACAGGGGGACACTGGGGAGCTGTTTTTT
>NA|TRBV4-2|TRBJ2-3|NA
CASSQIGVGAPSMGSDTQYF
TGTGCCAGCAGCCAAATCGGGGTGGGGGCTCCTAGTATGGGGTCAGATACGCAGTATTTT
>NA|TRBV7-2|TRBJ2-5|NA
CASSLSGQKETQYF
TGTGCCAGCAGCTTAAGTGGACAGAAAGAGACCCAGTACTTC
>NA|TRBV29-1|TRBJ1-2|NA
CSVEVYYGDGYTF
TGCAGCGTTGAAGTTTATTATGGGGATGGCTACACCTTC
>NA|TRBV30|TRBJ2-7|TRBD1
CAWSLGQGASYEQYF
TGTGCCTGGAGTCTGGGACAGGGGGCTTCCTACGAGCAGTACTTC
>NA|TRBV5-8|TRBJ1-4|NA
CASSLGRLREKLFF
TGTGCCAGCAGCTTGGGACGGCTCCGAGAAAAACTGTTTTTT
>NA|TRBV11-3|TRBJ2-5|TRBD1
CASSLTGTGLSLDQYF
TGTGCCAGCAGCTTAACCGGGACAGGTTTATCTTTGGACCAGTACTTC
>NA|TRBV19|TRBJ2-6|NA
CASSIGQGRDSGANVLTF
TGTGCCAGTAGTATCGGTCAGGGGAGGGACTCTGGGGCCAACGTCCTGACTTTC
>few|TRBV5-4|TRBJ2-5|NA
CASSLFSGQVQETQYF
TGTGCCAGCAGCTTGTTTTCGGGCCAGGTCCAAGAGACCCAGTACTTC
>few|TRBV28|TRBJ1-2|NA
CASTRGRQNNYGYTF
TGTGCCAGCACGAGGGGCAGGCAGAATAACTATGGCTACACCTTC